The rows below give T cell receptor beta chains drawn from one sample of a study of shared clonotypes between healthy human individuals. This table comes from immunoSEQ multiplex PCR, and its TCRdb copy is limited to in-frame clones, with some not included. Of hundreds of thousands of clones in the sample, around 96% were seen once. Specimen: naive CD8+ T cells sorted from blood. The source of these receptors is a woman aged 25 to 39 in good health. CDR3s include the opening cysteine and the closing phenylalanine or tryptophan. Each record gives: J gene, clone size, V gene, D gene, CDR3 DNA, CDR3 protein. A D gene is named only where the DNA matches it firmly. Size is omitted from some rows. Given values are once, few, many or a class for expanded clones.

j_gene: TRBJ1-2; abundance: -; v_gene: TRBV5-1; d_gene: -; CDR3nt: TGCGCCAGCAGCTTGGGAACAGGGTTGGGCTACACCTTC; CDR3aa: CASSLGTGLGYTF
j_gene: TRBJ2-2; abundance: -; v_gene: TRBV4-2; d_gene: TRBD2; CDR3nt: TGTGCCAGCAGCCAAGTTAGCCCTAGCGGGTGGATCGGGGAGCTGTTTTTT; CDR3aa: CASSQVSPSGWIGELFF
j_gene: TRBJ2-7; abundance: -; v_gene: TRBV2; d_gene: -; CDR3nt: TGTGCCAGCGGGCCGGGACGGTTGTACGAGCAGTACTTC; CDR3aa: CASGPGRLYEQYF
j_gene: TRBJ1-1; abundance: -; v_gene: TRBV7-6; d_gene: -; CDR3nt: TGTGCCAGCAGCTTACAGAACACTGAAGCTTTCTTT; CDR3aa: CASSLQNTEAFF
j_gene: TRBJ2-4; abundance: -; v_gene: TRBV5-1; d_gene: TRBD1; CDR3nt: TGCGCCAGCAGCAGGGGACAGGCAAAGCCCAGGGACATTCAGTACTTC; CDR3aa: CASSRGQAKPRDIQYF
j_gene: TRBJ2-7; abundance: -; v_gene: TRBV19; d_gene: TRBD1; CDR3nt: TGTGCCAGTAGACCGGGACAGTCTCGACCGTACGAGCAGTACTTC; CDR3aa: CASRPGQSRPYEQYF
j_gene: TRBJ2-4; abundance: once; v_gene: TRBV7-9; d_gene: -; CDR3nt: TGTGCCAGCCCCCGGCAGGTAATAGCCAAAAACATTCAGTACTTC; CDR3aa: CASPRQVIAKNIQYF
j_gene: TRBJ2-7; abundance: -; v_gene: TRBV13; d_gene: TRBD1; CDR3nt: TGTGCCAGCAGCTCGGGGAGACAGGGAGTCTACGAGCAGTACTTC; CDR3aa: CASSSGRQGVYEQYF
j_gene: TRBJ2-7; abundance: -; v_gene: TRBV4-2; d_gene: TRBD2; CDR3nt: TGTGCCAGCAGCCTCGAGCGGGAGCCCCCCTACGAGCAGTACTTC; CDR3aa: CASSLEREPPYEQYF
j_gene: TRBJ2-7; abundance: -; v_gene: TRBV5-5; d_gene: TRBD1; CDR3nt: TGTGCCAGCAGTTCAGACAGGGGAGTCTACGAGCAGTACTTC; CDR3aa: CASSSDRGVYEQYF
j_gene: TRBJ1-4; abundance: -; v_gene: TRBV5-6; d_gene: -; CDR3nt: TGTGCCAGCAGCACCGGGGGTAATGAAAAACTGTTTTTT; CDR3aa: CASSTGGNEKLFF
j_gene: TRBJ1-2; abundance: -; v_gene: TRBV27; d_gene: -; CDR3nt: TGTGCCAGCAGCGTGACAGGCGAATATGGCTACACCTTC; CDR3aa: CASSVTGEYGYTF
j_gene: TRBJ2-2; abundance: -; v_gene: TRBV19; d_gene: TRBD1; CDR3nt: TGTGCCAGTGGCGACAGGGGGCCCGGGGAGCTGTTTTTT; CDR3aa: CASGDRGPGELFF
j_gene: TRBJ1-3; abundance: -; v_gene: TRBV30; d_gene: -; CDR3nt: TGTGCCTGGATCCAGGCCTCTGGAAACACCATATATTTT; CDR3aa: CAWIQASGNTIYF
j_gene: TRBJ1-2; abundance: -; v_gene: TRBV29-1; d_gene: -; CDR3nt: TGCAGCGTTGTTGGGGGGCTCGGCTACACCTTC; CDR3aa: CSVVGGLGYTF
j_gene: TRBJ2-5; abundance: -; v_gene: TRBV9; d_gene: -; CDR3nt: TGTGCCAGCAGCCCCACCGCGGGGTCATGGGAGACCCAGTACTTC; CDR3aa: CASSPTAGSWETQYF
j_gene: TRBJ1-1; abundance: -; v_gene: TRBV29-1; d_gene: -; CDR3nt: TGCAGCGTTGTACTCGGGCCTTATGGAGCTTTCTTT; CDR3aa: CSVVLGPYGAFF
j_gene: TRBJ1-5; abundance: -; v_gene: TRBV19; d_gene: -; CDR3nt: TGTGCCAGTAGTATTTGGGGCGGGGGGAATCAGCCCCAGCATTTT; CDR3aa: CASSIWGGGNQPQHF
j_gene: TRBJ2-1; abundance: -; v_gene: TRBV7-8; d_gene: -; CDR3nt: TGTGCCAGCAGCCGAGATGACAGTCCAGTCGATGAGCAGTTCTTC; CDR3aa: CASSRDDSPVDEQFF
j_gene: TRBJ2-7; abundance: once; v_gene: TRBV27; d_gene: TRBD2; CDR3nt: TGTGCCAGCGGGTGGGCGGGAGGGTTCGAGCAGTACTTC; CDR3aa: CASGWAGGFEQYF
j_gene: TRBJ1-3; abundance: -; v_gene: TRBV7-9; d_gene: -; CDR3nt: TGTGCCAGCAGCTCCAGCATCAATTCGGGCTCTGGAAACACCATATATTTT; CDR3aa: CASSSSINSGSGNTIYF
j_gene: TRBJ2-1; abundance: -; v_gene: TRBV28; d_gene: TRBD2; CDR3nt: TGTGCCAGCAGTTTAGGCACTAGCGGGAGGAATGAGCAGTTCTTC; CDR3aa: CASSLGTSGRNEQFF
j_gene: TRBJ2-1; abundance: -; v_gene: TRBV6-5; d_gene: -; CDR3nt: TGTGCCAGCAGTTTGGACCAAAACCTCTACAATGAGCAGTTCTTC; CDR3aa: CASSLDQNLYNEQFF
j_gene: TRBJ2-3; abundance: -; v_gene: TRBV4-1; d_gene: TRBD2; CDR3nt: TGCGCCAGCAGCCAAGATCCCACTAGCGGGAGTCTTGATACGCAGTATTTT; CDR3aa: CASSQDPTSGSLDTQYF
j_gene: TRBJ2-1; abundance: -; v_gene: TRBV19; d_gene: TRBD2; CDR3nt: TGTGCCAGTAGTATAAGTCCGGGAGGCTTGGTGGAGCAGTTCTTC; CDR3aa: CASSISPGGLVEQFF
j_gene: TRBJ2-7; abundance: -; v_gene: TRBV7-3; d_gene: TRBD2; CDR3nt: TGTGCCAGCAGCTCCCTGGGTTCGGGAGGAATGTACGAGCAGTACTTC; CDR3aa: CASSSLGSGGMYEQYF
j_gene: TRBJ2-5; abundance: -; v_gene: TRBV27; d_gene: -; CDR3nt: TGTGCCAGCAGTAATCGGGCGGAGACCCAGTACTTC; CDR3aa: CASSNRAETQYF
j_gene: TRBJ1-2; abundance: -; v_gene: TRBV28; d_gene: -; CDR3nt: TGTGCCAGCAGTCAGACAGAGCTCTATGGCTACACCTTC; CDR3aa: CASSQTELYGYTF
j_gene: TRBJ2-7; abundance: -; v_gene: TRBV7-9; d_gene: TRBD1; CDR3nt: TGTGCCAGCAGCTTAGAATCCGGGACAGCCCATCCCTACGAGCAGTACTTC; CDR3aa: CASSLESGTAHPYEQYF
j_gene: TRBJ1-2; abundance: -; v_gene: TRBV6-5; d_gene: TRBD1; CDR3nt: TGTGCCAGCTGGGGACAGCTTTCTAACTATGGCTACACCTTC; CDR3aa: CASWGQLSNYGYTF
j_gene: TRBJ2-7; abundance: -; v_gene: TRBV11-2; d_gene: -; CDR3nt: TGTGCCAGCAGCTCACCGGACTACGAGCAGTACTTC; CDR3aa: CASSSPDYEQYF
j_gene: TRBJ2-7; abundance: -; v_gene: TRBV27; d_gene: -; CDR3nt: TGTGCCAGCAGACTTCCGAGCTCCTACGAGCAGTACTTC; CDR3aa: CASRLPSSYEQYF
j_gene: TRBJ2-7; abundance: -; v_gene: TRBV7-2; d_gene: -; CDR3nt: TGTGCCAGCAGCTTCTCCGACGGCGCGAGTTACGAGCAGTACTTC; CDR3aa: CASSFSDGASYEQYF
j_gene: TRBJ2-1; abundance: once; v_gene: TRBV5-1; d_gene: TRBD2; CDR3nt: TGCGCCAGCCGACGTCTCTTAGCGGGAACCGGGGGTGAGCAGTTCTTC; CDR3aa: CASRRLLAGTGGEQFF
j_gene: TRBJ1-2; abundance: -; v_gene: TRBV4-1; d_gene: -; CDR3nt: TGCGCCAGCAGCCAAGAAGGTGGCCTGCGGGACTACACCTTC; CDR3aa: CASSQEGGLRDYTF
j_gene: TRBJ1-1; abundance: -; v_gene: TRBV28; d_gene: -; CDR3nt: TGTGCCAGCAGTTTGAGAGGGATGAACACTGAAGCTTTCTTT; CDR3aa: CASSLRGMNTEAFF
j_gene: TRBJ2-1; abundance: -; v_gene: TRBV27; d_gene: TRBD2; CDR3nt: TGTGCCAGCAGTGTAGGACTAGATAACTACAATGAGCAGTTCTTC; CDR3aa: CASSVGLDNYNEQFF
j_gene: TRBJ1-5; abundance: -; v_gene: TRBV28; d_gene: -; CDR3nt: TGTGCCAGCAGTTTCTTACAGGGACGGGGTCAGCCCCAGCATTTT; CDR3aa: CASSFLQGRGQPQHF
j_gene: TRBJ2-3; abundance: -; v_gene: TRBV4-2; d_gene: TRBD2; CDR3nt: TGTGCCAGCAGCCAAGATGAAAGTGGGAGGGTAGATACGCAGTATTTT; CDR3aa: CASSQDESGRVDTQYF
j_gene: TRBJ1-1; abundance: -; v_gene: TRBV27; d_gene: -; CDR3nt: TGTGCCAGCAGTTCGGGGTCTGAAGCTTTCTTT; CDR3aa: CASSSGSEAFF
j_gene: TRBJ2-7; abundance: -; v_gene: TRBV6-6; d_gene: -; CDR3nt: TGTGCCAGCAGTTACGACGTCAGGGGGGCTTTCTACGAGCAGTACTTC; CDR3aa: CASSYDVRGAFYEQYF
j_gene: TRBJ2-2; abundance: -; v_gene: TRBV10-2; d_gene: -; CDR3nt: TGCGCCAGCAGTGAGTCGGGGGCCACCGGGGAGCTGTTTTTT; CDR3aa: CASSESGATGELFF
j_gene: TRBJ2-7; abundance: -; v_gene: TRBV6-5; d_gene: TRBD2; CDR3nt: TGTGCCAGCCGGGGGGGGATCGTCGAGCAGTACTTC; CDR3aa: CASRGGIVEQYF
j_gene: TRBJ1-2; abundance: -; v_gene: TRBV2; d_gene: TRBD1; CDR3nt: TGTGCCAGCAGTCGGACAGGGGTGGACGGCTACACCTTC; CDR3aa: CASSRTGVDGYTF
j_gene: TRBJ1-2; abundance: once; v_gene: TRBV28; d_gene: -; CDR3nt: TGTGCCGTACAAGGCCCCAGATACTATGGCTACACCTTC; CDR3aa: CAVQGPRYYGYTF
j_gene: TRBJ2-3; abundance: -; v_gene: TRBV27; d_gene: -; CDR3nt: TGTGCCAGCAGTTTAAATACACCGTATGCAGATACGCAGTATTTT; CDR3aa: CASSLNTPYADTQYF
j_gene: TRBJ2-3; abundance: -; v_gene: TRBV7-3; d_gene: TRBD2; CDR3nt: TGTGCCAGCCGGGCTAGCGGGAGTGATACGCAGTATTTT; CDR3aa: CASRASGSDTQYF
j_gene: TRBJ2-5; abundance: -; v_gene: TRBV7-2; d_gene: -; CDR3nt: TGTGCCAGCAGCTCTGACCCGCGTACGGAGACCCAGTACTTC; CDR3aa: CASSSDPRTETQYF
j_gene: TRBJ2-1; abundance: -; v_gene: TRBV7-9; d_gene: TRBD1; CDR3nt: TGTGCCAGCAGCTTATTCAGTCGGGACAGACAAAATGAGCAGTTCTTC; CDR3aa: CASSLFSRDRQNEQFF
j_gene: TRBJ2-7; abundance: -; v_gene: TRBV6-5; d_gene: -; CDR3nt: TGTGCCAGCAGTTCCGGAGGGGAGCAGTACTTC; CDR3aa: CASSSGGEQYF
j_gene: TRBJ2-7; abundance: once; v_gene: TRBV6-1; d_gene: TRBD1; CDR3nt: TGTGCCAGCAGTGGGACAGGTGTCTCCTACGAGCAGTACTTC; CDR3aa: CASSGTGVSYEQYF
j_gene: TRBJ1-2; abundance: -; v_gene: TRBV9; d_gene: TRBD1; CDR3nt: TGTGCCAGCAGCCGGGACAGCTATGGCTACACCTTC; CDR3aa: CASSRDSYGYTF
j_gene: TRBJ1-1; abundance: -; v_gene: TRBV4-1; d_gene: -; CDR3nt: TGCGCCAGCAGCCAAGGTCCAGGCTCGAACACTGAAGCTTTCTTT; CDR3aa: CASSQGPGSNTEAFF